The 20 T cell receptor beta chains below were found in one sample sequenced in a study of a mutant IDH1 vaccine in newly diagnosed glioma. Assay: immunoSEQ multiplex PCR; the TCRdb copy retains only in-frame clones and omits some. The sample has around 53,000 clones, roughly 88% seen once; the top ten hold about 2.2%. The time point denotes: baseline, week 1 (first vaccination visit). Treatment: pre-vaccination baseline after standard-of-care therapy. The sequencing here drew on PBMCs, taken from a glioma patient treated with radiotherapy, temozolomide or both. These receptors were collected from a man aged 35-49 years with glioma.

The chain employs TRBV27 and TRBJ2-7; D possibly corresponds to TRBD1 (5 bases). Germline loops: CDR1 MNHEY, CDR2 SMNVEV (reference sequence). V lost 3 bases, J lost 0 bases, and 9 bases lay in between. The CDR3 is 14 residues long. Here the CDR3 DNA reads TGTGCCAGCAGTTTTTGGGGCAGCTCCTACGAGCAGTACTTC. This translates into CASSFWGSSYEQYF.

Only a few counts were recorded for this clone. CDR3: CASGPGVGYSEQFF. CDR3 DNA sequence: TGTGCCAGTGGGCCCGGAGTAGGGTATAGTGAGCAGTTCTTC. The genes are TRBV2 and TRBJ2-1; D remains unclear. The germline CDR1 and CDR2 sequences are SNHLY and FYNNEI. This CDR3 has 14 residues. Trimming pared 9 bases from V and 9 bases from J, leaving 21 bases between.

The rearrangement uses TRBV6-1 and TRBJ2-7; TRBD2 matches at 12 bases. Germline V gene data show CDR1 as MNHNS and CDR2 as SASEGT. With 6 bases clipped from V and 4 bases from J, the junction kept 7 bases outside the gene matches. CDR3 length: 15 residues. Written as DNA, the CDR3 is TGTGCCAGCAGGTATGGACTAGCGGGATCATACGAGCAGTACTTC. This sequence encodes CASRYGLAGSYEQYF.

The V and J genes are TRBV2 and TRBJ1-2; TRBD1 is a possible D gene (5 bases). Germline lookup yields CDR1 SNHLY and CDR2 FYNNEI. This CDR3 region has 16 residues. The V end lost 6 bases, the J end lost 4 bases, and 21 bases lay between the germline ends. The CDR3 bases are TGTGCCAGCAGAGCCAACGTAGGGGTTTTGGGCTATGGCTACACCTTC. Its translation: CASRANVGVLGYGYTF.

CDR3 nucleotide sequence: TGTGCCAGCAGCTCCCGGGGGGGCGGTGAAGCTTTCTTT. This encodes CASSSRGGGEAFF. V and J are TRBV11-3 and TRBJ1-1; maybe TRBD1 (6 bases). Germline values: CDR1 SGHNT, CDR2 YENEEA. This CDR3 is 13 amino acids long. Trimming pared 4 bases from V and 7 bases from J, leaving 13 bases between.

This clone was found once. The rearrangement joins TRBV19 to TRBJ2-2; D remains unclear. The CDR3 loop spans 16 amino acids. V was pared by 0 bases and J by 5 bases, with 13 bases between. Germline CDR1 is LNHDA and CDR2 is SQIVND (reference sequence). Here the CDR3 DNA reads TGTGCCAGTAGTATAGAACGGCCAGGTCTAACCGGGGAGCTGTTTTTT. It is translated as CASSIERPGLTGELFF. Looking up the rest from reference TRBV19 and TRBJ2-2 gives the full variable domain: DGGITQSPKYLFRKEGQNVTLSCEQNLNHDAMYWYRQDPGQGLRLIYYSQIVNDFQKGDIAEGYSVSREKKESFPLTVTSAQKNPTAFYLCASSIERPGLTGELFFGEGSRLTVL.

This clone has only one observation. The genes are TRBV7-8 and TRBJ1-4; 9 bases are a match to TRBD1. V trimming: 4 bases; J trimming: 13 bases; junction bases outside the gene matches: 7. This CDR3 spans 13 amino acids. Per the germline V gene, CDR1 is SGHVS and CDR2 is FQNEAQ. The CDR3 nucleotides read TGTGCCAGCAGCTCGTACAGGGGACAGGGACTGTTTTTT. Protein product: CASSSYRGQGLFF.

This clone was detected a few times. The J gene is TRBJ1-1, the V gene TRBV7-9; D gene uncertain. Germline CDR1 SEHNR, CDR2 FQNEAQ (reference sequence). The CDR3 consists of 13 residues. Deletions cut 6 bases from V and 2 bases from J, with 10 bases between. CDR3 amino acids: CASRYQGNTEAFF. As DNA, the CDR3 is TGTGCCAGCAGATATCAAGGAAACACTGAAGCTTTCTTT.

This chain uses TRBV14 with TRBJ2-1, with 11 positions matching TRBD2. J was trimmed by 16 bases and V by 4 bases; bases with no gene match: 6. CDR3 length equals 12 residues. Germline V CDR1 and CDR2: SGHDN, FVKESK. CDR3 amino acids: CASSPPLAGVFF. The CDR3 region has the DNA TGTGCCAGCAGCCCGCCACTAGCGGGAGTTTTCTTC.

The chain uses TRBV6-5 and TRBJ1-5, with no clear D. Germline values: CDR1 MNHEY, CDR2 SVGAGI. The germline V and J ends were trimmed by 2 bases and 4 bases, with 15 bases remaining between them. CDR3 length: 16 residues. The CDR3 spells CASSYQRTATNQPQHF. The DNA of the CDR3 is TGTGCCAGCAGTTACCAAAGGACGGCGACTAATCAGCCCCAGCATTTT.

CDR3 bases: TGCGCCAGCAGCTATTACGGAGAAAGCAATCAGCCCCAGCATTTT. It yields the protein CASSYYGESNQPQHF. This sequence joins TRBV5-1 and TRBJ1-5; D remains ambiguous. The germline CDR1 and CDR2 sequences are SGHRS and YFSETQ. V gave up 3 bases and J gave up 1 base, with 11 bases separating them. This CDR3 spans 15 amino acids.

The chain couples TRBV18 to TRBJ2-2; no reliable D call. V was shortened by 4 bases and J by 5 bases, with 5 bases between the two germline ends. This CDR3 is built from 12 residues. Per germline, CDR1 KGHSH and CDR2 LQKENI. CDR3 DNA sequence: TGTGCCAGCTCACGTGGAACCGGGGAGCTGTTTTTT. Translating it yields CASSRGTGELFF. Together with reference TRBV18 and TRBJ2-2, the CDR3 gives the full variable domain: NAGVMQNPRHLVRRRGQEARLRCSPMKGHSHVYWYRQLPEEGLKFMVYLQKENIIDESGMPKERFSAEFPKEGPSILRIQQVVRGDSAAYFCASSRGTGELFFGEGSRLTVL.

The V call is TRBV4-2, the J call TRBJ2-5; 13 bases are a match to TRBD2. The V segment lost 1 base and the J segment 4 bases; nucleotides outside the gene matches: 12. CDR1 and CDR2 (germline): LGHNA, YNFKEQ. The length of the CDR3 is 19 residues. The CDR3 sequence: CASSQVGLLAGGPGETQYF. DNA of the CDR3: TGTGCCAGCAGCCAAGTTGGTCTACTAGCGGGAGGGCCTGGAGAGACCCAGTACTTC.

This chain joins TRBV7-2 and TRBJ1-5, with D unclear. CDR3 length equals 15 residues. CDR1 is SGHTA, CDR2 FQGNSA, per germline. V was cut by 0 bases and J by 4 bases, with 10 bases left in between. The CDR3 coding sequence is TGTGCCAGCAGCTTAGCTGTGGGGATAAATCAGCCCCAGCATTTT. It yields the protein CASSLAVGINQPQHF. The entire variable domain, with the rest obtained from reference TRBV7-2 and TRBJ1-5, is as follows: GAGVSQSPSNKVTEKGKDVELRCDPISGHTALYWYRQSLGQGLEFLIYFQGNSAPDKSGLPSDRFSAERTGGSVSTLTIQRTQQEDSAVYLCASSLAVGINQPQHFGDGTRLSIL.

The V call is TRBV15, the J call TRBJ1-5; D is unresolved. This CDR3 spans 15 amino acids. V was shortened by 3 bases and J by 7 bases, with 16 bases between the two germline ends. The germline V gene has CDR1 LNHNV and CDR2 YYDKDF (reference sequence). In DNA form, the CDR3 reads TGTGCCACCAGCAGTGCGTCTCGGTCGCGACAGCCCCAGCATTTT. Its translation is CATSSASRSRQPQHF.

The chain has TRBV7-8 and TRBJ1-5; D uncertain. The CDR3 spans 15 residues. V dropped 5 bases and J dropped 1 base, with 12 bases sitting between them. From germline, CDR1 is SGHVS and CDR2 FQNEAQ. The CDR3 DNA sequence: TGTGCCAGCAGCCCGGCCGGAGTCAGCAATCAGCCCCAGCATTTT. Amino acid sequence: CASSPAGVSNQPQHF.

This clone is a singleton in its sample. The J gene is TRBJ2-3, the V gene TRBV6-5; D is uncertain. The V gene lost 5 bases and the J gene lost 4 bases, with 13 bases spanning the gap. The CDR3 is 14 amino acids. CDR1 and CDR2 (germline): MNHEY, SVGAGI. For the CDR3, the DNA is TGTGCCAGCAGTATTACCCCAGCTTCAGATACGCAGTATTTT. Translating gives CASSITPASDTQYF.

This clone came up once. The rearrangement uses TRBV5-5 and TRBJ2-7, with D possibly TRBD2 on 6 matching bases. V was pared by 2 bases and J by 7 bases, with 19 bases between. This CDR3 has 15 residues. Looked up from germline, CDR1 is SGHKS and CDR2 is YYEKEE (reference sequence). The chain's CDR3 is CASSFYGRGSGEQYF. The CDR3 bases are TGTGCCAGCAGCTTTTACGGGAGAGGCTCGGGTGAGCAGTACTTC.

This chain links TRBV28 with TRBJ1-5; D gene uncertain. The CDR3 runs 15 residues. CDR1 and CDR2 (germline): MDHEN, SYDVKM. V lost 8 bases and J lost 4, with 18 bases in between. CDR3 DNA: TGTGCCAGCCATTTGGGATCCGGAAGTAATCAGCCCCAGCATTTT. This sequence encodes CASHLGSGSNQPQHF. The full variable domain, with the rest looked up from reference TRBV28 and TRBJ1-5, is DVKVTQSSRYLVKRTGEKVFLECVQDMDHENMFWYRQDPGLGLRLIYFSYDVKMKEKGDIPEGYSVSREKKERFSLILESASTNQTSMYLCASHLGSGSNQPQHFGDGTRLSIL.

The chain couples TRBV10-3 to TRBJ2-7; TRBD2 aligns across 10 bases. Unmatched junction bases numbered 3, after V lost 3 bases and J lost 4 bases. The CDR3 consists of 14 residues. The V gene's germline CDR1 is ENHRY and CDR2 SYGVKD. The DNA of the CDR3 is TGTGCCATCAGTGATAGCGGGAGGAGGTACGAGCAGTACTTC. Its translation is CAISDSGRRYEQYF.